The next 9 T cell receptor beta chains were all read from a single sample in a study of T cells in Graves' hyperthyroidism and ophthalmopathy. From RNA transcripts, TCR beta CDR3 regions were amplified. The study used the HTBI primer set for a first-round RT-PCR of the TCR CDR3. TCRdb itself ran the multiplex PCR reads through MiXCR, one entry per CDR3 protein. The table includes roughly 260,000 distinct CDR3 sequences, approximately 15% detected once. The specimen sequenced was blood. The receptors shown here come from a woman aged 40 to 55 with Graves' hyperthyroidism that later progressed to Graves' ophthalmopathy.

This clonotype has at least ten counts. The CDR3 DNA follows: TGTGCCAGCAGCCAAGGTGTGACCCAGTACTTC. Protein sequence: CASSQGVTQYF. This chain links TRBV3-1 with TRBJ2-5; D uncertain. This CDR3 comprises 11 residues. Germline CDR1 LGHDT, CDR2 YNNKEL (reference sequence). Trimming left V 1 base short and J 7 bases short, with 4 bases between.

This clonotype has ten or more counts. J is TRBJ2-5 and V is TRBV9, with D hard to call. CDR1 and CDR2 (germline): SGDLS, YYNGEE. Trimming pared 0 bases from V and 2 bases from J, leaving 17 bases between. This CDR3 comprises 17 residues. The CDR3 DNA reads TGTGCCAGCAGCGTAGGCCAGCACCCTACCATTCAAGAGACCCAGTACTTC. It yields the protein CASSVGQHPTIQETQYF.

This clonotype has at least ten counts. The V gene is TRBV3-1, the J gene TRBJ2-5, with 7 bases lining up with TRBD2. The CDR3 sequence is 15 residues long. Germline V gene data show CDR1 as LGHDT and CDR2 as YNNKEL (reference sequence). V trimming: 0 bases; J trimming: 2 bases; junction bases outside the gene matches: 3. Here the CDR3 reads CASSQDLSGQETQYF. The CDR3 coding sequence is TGTGCCAGCAGCCAAGATCTTAGCGGGCAAGAGACCCAGTACTTC.

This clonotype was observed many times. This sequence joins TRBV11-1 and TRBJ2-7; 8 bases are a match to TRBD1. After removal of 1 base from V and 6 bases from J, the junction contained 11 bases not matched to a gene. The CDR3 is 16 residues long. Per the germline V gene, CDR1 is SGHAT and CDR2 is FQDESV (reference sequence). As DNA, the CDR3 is TGTGCCAGCAGCTTAGGACGTTGGGCAGGGGGCCGCGAGCAGTACTTC. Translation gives CASSLGRWAGGREQYF.

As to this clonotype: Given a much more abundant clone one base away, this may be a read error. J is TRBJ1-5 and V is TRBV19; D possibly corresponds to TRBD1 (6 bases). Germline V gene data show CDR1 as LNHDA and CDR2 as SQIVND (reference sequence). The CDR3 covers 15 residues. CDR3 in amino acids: CASSVDDRRNQPQHF. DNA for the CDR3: TGTGCCAGTAGTGTAGACGACAGGCGAAATCAGCCCCAGCATTTT.

The CDR3 here is CASNPGGTETQYF. Written as DNA, the CDR3 is TGTGCCAGCAACCCTGGGGGGACCGAGACCCAGTACTTC. This chain links TRBV28 with TRBJ2-5; a possible D gene is TRBD2 (6 bases). The length of the CDR3 is 13 residues. Germline V CDR1 and CDR2: MDHEN, SYDVKM. V was cut by 7 bases and J by 5 bases, with 14 bases left in between.

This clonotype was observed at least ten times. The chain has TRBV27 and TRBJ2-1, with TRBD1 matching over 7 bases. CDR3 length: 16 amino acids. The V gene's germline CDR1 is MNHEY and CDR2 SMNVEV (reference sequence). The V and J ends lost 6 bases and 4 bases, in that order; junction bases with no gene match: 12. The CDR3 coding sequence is TGTGCCAGCAGCCTCCGATCGACAGGGAGATACAATGAGCAGTTCTTC. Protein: CASSLRSTGRYNEQFF.

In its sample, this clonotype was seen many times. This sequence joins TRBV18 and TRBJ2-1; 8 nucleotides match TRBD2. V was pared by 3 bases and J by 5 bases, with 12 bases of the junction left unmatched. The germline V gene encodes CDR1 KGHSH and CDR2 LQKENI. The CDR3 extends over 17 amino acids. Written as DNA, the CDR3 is TGTGCCAGCTCACCGGGGCTGGGACTAGGAAGCAACAATGAGCAGTTCTTC. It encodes CASSPGLGLGSNNEQFF.

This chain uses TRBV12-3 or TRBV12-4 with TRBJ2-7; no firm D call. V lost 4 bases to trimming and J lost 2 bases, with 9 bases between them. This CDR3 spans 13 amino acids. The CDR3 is CASSYSDTYEQYF. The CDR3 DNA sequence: TGTGCCAGCAGTTATTCCGACACCTACGAGCAGTACTTC.